The T cell receptor beta chain under discussion was sequenced for a study of metastatic and nonmetastatic thyroid tumors. Study as a whole: The study looked at repertoires side by side in blood and in tumor or nodule tissue from malignant and benign thyroid patients. Overall study results and limits: Benign nodules were reported to have significantly lower TCR beta diversity than malignant thyroid tumors, in blood and tumor.

Thyroid surgery was preceded by no treatment in any patient. This clone has at least ten counts. Its antigen is not identified. V was pared by 5 bases and J by 4 bases, with 4 bases of the junction left unmatched. The CDR3 has 15 residues. Germline loops: CDR1 MNHNS, CDR2 SASEGT. TCRdb re-called the PCR reads through MiXCR. The data contain 42,000 or so clones, approximately 17% of them singletons. Sequencing was carried out using tumor tissue. This receptor was obtained from a female donor with papillary thyroid cancer or a benign thyroid nodule (not recorded which). Some clones in this sample may be carry-over from other donors' samples. The chain joins TRBV6-1 to TRBJ1-3; 11 nucleotides align to TRBD1. Written as DNA, the CDR3 is TGTGCCAGCAGTCGGGGACAGGGGGGAGGAAACACCATATATTTT. This codes for CASSRGQGGGNTIYF.